This passage covers 10 T cell receptor beta chains from one sample sequenced in a study of patients and donors after allogeneic stem cell transplantation (dated by TCRdb to 2018 to 2020). Receptors were amplified or captured by RT-PCR. TCRdb shows the sequencer as NextSeq 550. TCRdb passed the public sequencing reads through fastp at Q25 and MiXCR, retaining productive beta sequences. Duplicate CDR3 protein sequences are folded into a single record with the most common DNA and genes. The sample table holds about 230,000 distinct CDR3 sequences, of which 13% to 15% were seen once. The ten largest clones represent around 10% of the sample. The sequencing input was blood, either unsorted or a sorted T cell fraction (not recorded which). All receptors come from a human donor who was either an allogeneic HSCT recipient or a stem cell or donor lymphocyte infusion donor (not recorded which). It is not recorded whose cells these are; they may come from a transplant donor.

In its sample, this clonotype was seen many times. This chain joins TRBV7-2 and TRBJ1-1; D might be TRBD1 (5 bases). The V end lost 5 bases, the J end lost 0 bases, and 13 bases lay between the germline ends. The CDR3 runs to 15 residues. Per germline, CDR1 SGHTA and CDR2 FQGNSA. This chain's CDR3 is CASSVDSLMNTEAFF. CDR3 DNA sequence: TGTGCCAGCAGCGTAGACAGCCTCATGAACACTGAAGCTTTCTTT.

The rearrangement joins TRBV7-3 to TRBJ2-3, with no clear D. Germline loops: CDR1 SGHTA, CDR2 FQGTGA. V gave up 5 bases and J gave up 1 base, with 19 bases separating them. The CDR3 runs to 17 residues. CDR3 in amino acids: CASSPRPRGVGTDTQYF. As DNA, the CDR3 is TGTGCCAGCAGCCCTAGACCGCGAGGAGTAGGCACAGATACGCAGTATTTT.

This clonotype showed up just a few times. The chain uses TRBV12-3 or TRBV12-4 and TRBJ2-1; tentative D call: TRBD1 (6 bases). Trimming removed 6 bases at V and 6 bases at J, with 18 bases between. This CDR3 region has 15 residues. CDR3 residues: CASSTKRGSGNEQFF. The CDR3, as DNA: TGTGCCAGCAGCACAAAAAGGGGGAGCGGCAATGAGCAGTTCTTC.

The V and J genes are TRBV30 and TRBJ1-4; D gene uncertain. V was cut by 7 bases and J by 6 bases, with 15 bases left in between. The CDR3 length is 13 residues. In germline, CDR1 is GTSNPN, CDR2 SVGIG (reference sequence). The CDR3 DNA sequence: TGTGCCTCAAGTGGAAAGGCTGATGAAAAACTGTTTTTT. This encodes CASSGKADEKLFF.

CDR3 sequence reads: CASSKDRGGSPNGEQFF. The CDR3 DNA sequence: TGTGCCAGCAGCAAAGATCGGGGCGGGAGTCCCAATGGTGAGCAGTTCTTC. The J gene is TRBJ2-1, the V gene TRBV21-1; no check of the table's D call, TRBD2, against the DNA was made. TRBV21-1 is a pseudogene segment. This CDR3 is built from 17 residues.

The genes are TRBV9 and TRBJ1-1; perhaps TRBD1 as D (5 bases). Trimming took off 4 bases at V and 4 bases at J, with 14 bases between the two ends. This CDR3 comprises 14 residues. CDR1 SGDLS and CDR2 YYNGEE come from the germline V gene. This CDR3 is CASSPSDRFTEAFF. DNA for the CDR3: TGTGCCAGCAGCCCATCAGACAGATTCACTGAAGCTTTCTTT.

This clonotype was seen a handful of times. J is TRBJ1-2 and V is TRBV20-1; D may be TRBD1 (5 bases). CDR1 and CDR2 (germline): DFQATT, SNEGSKA (reference sequence). The CDR3 is 12 residues long. CDR3 DNA sequence: TGCAGCTGTAGGGGCTCTGTCTATGGCTACACCTTC. Its protein product is CSCRGSVYGYTF.

This rearrangement joins TRBV5-6 to TRBJ2-1, with D possibly TRBD2 on 5 matching bases. The CDR3 sequence is 14 residues long. V lost 2 bases, J lost 6 bases, and 12 bases lay in between. Germline V lookup: CDR1 SGHDT, CDR2 YYEEEE. CDR3 residues: CASSFRGPSNEQFF. In nucleotides, the CDR3 is TGTGCCAGCAGCTTCCGAGGGCCCTCCAATGAGCAGTTCTTC.

This clonotype has a count of ten or more. The V gene is TRBV12-3 or TRBV12-4, the J gene TRBJ1-1; D is unresolved. Trimming pared 4 bases from V and 0 bases from J, leaving 9 bases between. This CDR3 is built from 14 residues. CDR3 coding DNA: TGTGCCAGCAGTTCGATGTTGGTGAACACTGAAGCTTTCTTT. It is translated as CASSSMLVNTEAFF.

The V call is TRBV3-1, the J call TRBJ1-6; TRBD1 agrees at 7 bases. V trimming: 4 bases; J trimming: 7 bases; junction bases outside the gene matches: 10. The CDR3 is 16 residues long. Germline V gene sequence: CDR1 LGHDT, CDR2 YNNKEL (reference sequence). CDR3 sequence (DNA): TGTGCCAGCAGCCTATTTACGACAGGGAGCAATTCACCCCTCCACTTT. Translation gives CASSLFTTGSNSPLHF.